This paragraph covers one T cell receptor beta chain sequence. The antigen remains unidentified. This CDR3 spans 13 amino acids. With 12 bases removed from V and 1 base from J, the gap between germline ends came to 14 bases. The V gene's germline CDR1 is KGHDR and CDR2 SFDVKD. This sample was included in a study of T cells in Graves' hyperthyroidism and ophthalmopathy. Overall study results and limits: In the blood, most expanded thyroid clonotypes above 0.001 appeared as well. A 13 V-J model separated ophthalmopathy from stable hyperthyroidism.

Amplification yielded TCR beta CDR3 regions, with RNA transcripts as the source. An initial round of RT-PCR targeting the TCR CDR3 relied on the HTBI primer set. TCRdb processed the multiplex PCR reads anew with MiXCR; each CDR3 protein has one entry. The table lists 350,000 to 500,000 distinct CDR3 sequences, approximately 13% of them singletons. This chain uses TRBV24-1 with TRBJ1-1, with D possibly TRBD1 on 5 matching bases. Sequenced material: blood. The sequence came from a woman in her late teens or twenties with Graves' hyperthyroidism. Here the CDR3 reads CAVQVGRNTEAFF. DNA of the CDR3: TGTGCCGTCCAGGTGGGGCGGAACACTGAAGCTTTCTTT.